This is a list of T cell receptor beta chains from one sample in a study of blood T cell repertoires in COVID-19. Data came from immunoSEQ multiplex PCR; TCRdb stores just in-frame clones and leaves some out. The repertoire holds around 42,000 clones, with roughly 80% as singletons. Sample: peripheral blood. These receptors all stem from a woman of 80 years or more with acute or convalescent COVID-19. The CDR3 runs from the conserved cysteine through the conserved F or W. Each record gives: CDR3 length, V gene, J gene, clone size, D gene, CDR3 DNA, CDR3 protein. A D gene is named only where the DNA matches it firmly. A clone size is listed for some rows: how often the clone was seen (once, few, many), or a class if it is expanded.

>16|TRBV11-2|TRBJ2-3|few|-
TGTGCCAGCAGCTTAGCAGGGGTAAGGCCCACAGATACGCAGTATTTT
CASSLAGVRPTDTQYF
>16|TRBV9|TRBJ2-5|-|TRBD1
TGTGCCAGCAGCGTAAGGGACAGGGTTAAACAAGAGACCCAGTACTTC
CASSVRDRVKQETQYF
>14|TRBV28|TRBJ2-1|-|TRBD1
TGTGCCAGCACTCCGGGACAGGACCCCAATCGGCAGTTCTTC
CASTPGQDPNRQFF
>15|TRBV7-2|TRBJ1-6|-|TRBD1
TGTGCCAGCAGCTCCACGGGACAGGGAGGTTCACCCCTCCACTTT
CASSSTGQGGSPLHF
>13|TRBV4-3|TRBJ2-7|-|-
TGCGCCAGCAGCCAAGATCTCGGCTACGAGCAGTACTTC
CASSQDLGYEQYF
>14|TRBV5-1|TRBJ2-7|few|TRBD2
TGCGCCAGCTCCGGGACTAGCGGCCCCTACGAGCAGTACTTC
CASSGTSGPYEQYF
>15|TRBV18|TRBJ1-1|-|TRBD1
TGTGCCAGCTCACCGGAGACAGGGGCGGTATCTGAAGCTTTCTTT
CASSPETGAVSEAFF
>14|TRBV10-3|TRBJ2-7|-|-
TGTGCCATCAGCCCGGGGAGGAGCTCCTACGAGCAGTACTTC
CAISPGRSSYEQYF
>15|TRBV5-4|TRBJ1-2|-|TRBD1
TGTGCCAGCAGCTTGGAGGGGGCAGCTAACTATGGCTACACCTTC
CASSLEGAANYGYTF
>16|TRBV5-1|TRBJ2-2|-|TRBD2
TGCGCCAGCAGCCCTGGGACTAGCGGAATCACCGGGGAGCTGTTTTTT
CASSPGTSGITGELFF
>14|TRBV19|TRBJ2-3|-|-
TGTGCCAGTAGTTCCCACAGCCCCCCAGATACGCAGTATTTT
CASSSHSPPDTQYF
>14|TRBV7-3|TRBJ2-2|-|TRBD2
TGTGCCAGCAGCTCGAGCGGGGCCACCGGGGAGCTGTTTTTT
CASSSSGATGELFF
>12|TRBV7-9|TRBJ1-2|-|-
TGTGCCAGCACGGCACAGACCTATGGCTACACCTTC
CASTAQTYGYTF
>15|TRBV28|TRBJ2-3|-|TRBD1
TGTGCCAGCAGTTTTGGAGGGACAGGGGCTAATACGCAGTATTTT
CASSFGGTGANTQYF
>15|TRBV5-1|TRBJ2-1|-|TRBD2
TGCGCCAGCACCTCGGGACTAGCGGAATACAATGAGCAGTTCTTC
CASTSGLAEYNEQFF
>15|TRBV7-9|TRBJ2-7|-|-
TGTGCCAGCAGCCCTAGGGGGGGGGTGACAAACGAGCAGTACTTC
CASSPRGGVTNEQYF
>15|TRBV2|TRBJ2-7|-|-
TGTGCCAGCAGTGAAGCAGGGACATCTCGCTACGAGCAGTACTTC
CASSEAGTSRYEQYF
>14|TRBV5-1|TRBJ2-3|few|-
TGCGCCGCCGGGACGGGCCTTCAGGGGGATACGCAGTATTTT
CAAGTGLQGDTQYF
>12|TRBV30|TRBJ1-2|-|-
TGTGCCTGGAGTGTTTCAGGCTATGGCTACACCTTC
CAWSVSGYGYTF
>15|TRBV5-6|TRBJ1-1|few|-
TGTGCCAGCAGACTCAAGACAGGCACGAACACTGAAGCTTTCTTT
CASRLKTGTNTEAFF
>15|TRBV2|TRBJ1-5|-|TRBD1
TGTGCCAGCAGCTACAGGGGGTATAGCAATCAGCCCCAGCATTTT
CASSYRGYSNQPQHF
>18|TRBV3-1/TRBV3-2|TRBJ1-5|-|-
TGTGCCAGCAGCCAAGATACCGTTGGGGCATCGAGCAATCAGCCCCAGCATTTT
CASSQDTVGASSNQPQHF
>11|TRBV3-1/TRBV3-2|TRBJ2-7|-|-
TGTGCCAGCAGCTACAGCTACGAGCAGTACTTC
CASSYSYEQYF
>16|TRBV7-2|TRBJ1-2|-|TRBD1
TGTGCCAGCAGCCTCCCATGGACAGGGGGGAGCTATGGCTACACCTTC
CASSLPWTGGSYGYTF
>16|TRBV29-1|TRBJ1-2|once|-
TGCAGCGTCTTTGACATCTCCGCCTCAACTAACTATGGCTACACCTTC
CSVFDISASTNYGYTF
>15|TRBV15|TRBJ1-2|-|TRBD1
TGTGCCACCAGCAGAGAGGGACAGGGGATCTATGGCTACACCTTC
CATSREGQGIYGYTF
>16|TRBV6-5|TRBJ2-7|-|TRBD2
TGTGCCAGCAGTTACTCCCTTAGCGGGGTCACCTACGAGCAGTACTTC
CASSYSLSGVTYEQYF
>13|TRBV5-5|TRBJ2-7|-|-
TGTGCCAGCAGCTTTGCTCCAGGGGAAGTAGGGCACTTC
CASSFAPGEVGHF
>13|TRBV9|TRBJ1-5|-|-
TGTGCCAGCAGCGAAGTCCCTGGAGAGCCCCAGCATTTT
CASSEVPGEPQHF
>15|TRBV6-5|TRBJ1-2|-|TRBD1
TGTGCCAGCATTTCCCTGGGGGGACAGGGCAATGGCTACACCTTC
CASISLGGQGNGYTF
>16|TRBV11-2|TRBJ2-5|-|TRBD1
TGTGCCAGCAGCTTAGATGGGACAGGGGTATGGGAGACCCAGTACTTC
CASSLDGTGVWETQYF
>15|TRBV7-9|TRBJ2-5|-|TRBD2
TGTGCCAGCAGCTCCAGCGGGAGGCTCCAAGAGACCCAGTACTTC
CASSSSGRLQETQYF
>13|TRBV29-1|TRBJ2-2|-|-
TGCAGCTCGAGGAAACAAATCGGCGGGGAGCTGTTTTTT
CSSRKQIGGELFF
>12|TRBV2|TRBJ1-1|few|-
TGTGCCAGCAGTGAGGCGAACACTGAAGCTTTCTTT
CASSEANTEAFF
>15|TRBV27|TRBJ2-4|-|TRBD1
TGTGCCAGCAGTTTTGCAGGGGGCGGAAAAAACATTCAGTACTTC
CASSFAGGGKNIQYF
>13|TRBV7-6|TRBJ1-2|-|-
TGTGCCAGCAGCTTAGGGTCCGAGTTAAGCTACACCTTC
CASSLGSELSYTF
>14|TRBV12-5|TRBJ2-1|-|-
TGTGCTAGTGGTTTGACACTAGCATACAATGAGCAGTTCTTC
CASGLTLAYNEQFF
>14|TRBV7-6|TRBJ2-5|-|TRBD1
TGTGCCAGCAGCTTAGAGGACAGGGGGGAGACCCAGTACTTC
CASSLEDRGETQYF
>12|TRBV19|TRBJ1-5|once|-
TGTGCCAGTAGTATCCTTAATCAGCCCCAGCATTTT
CASSILNQPQHF
>13|TRBV5-6|TRBJ2-7|-|-
TGTGCCAGCAGCCCTACAGGGATTTACGAGCAGTACTTC
CASSPTGIYEQYF
>15|TRBV7-8|TRBJ2-7|-|TRBD2
TGTGCCAGCAGCTTACGGCGGGAGCAGCTCTACGAGCAGTACTTC
CASSLRREQLYEQYF
>14|TRBV7-2|TRBJ2-7|few|-
TGTGCCAGCAGCGGGTCGGGGAGTTTTACCCAGCAGTACTTC
CASSGSGSFTQQYF